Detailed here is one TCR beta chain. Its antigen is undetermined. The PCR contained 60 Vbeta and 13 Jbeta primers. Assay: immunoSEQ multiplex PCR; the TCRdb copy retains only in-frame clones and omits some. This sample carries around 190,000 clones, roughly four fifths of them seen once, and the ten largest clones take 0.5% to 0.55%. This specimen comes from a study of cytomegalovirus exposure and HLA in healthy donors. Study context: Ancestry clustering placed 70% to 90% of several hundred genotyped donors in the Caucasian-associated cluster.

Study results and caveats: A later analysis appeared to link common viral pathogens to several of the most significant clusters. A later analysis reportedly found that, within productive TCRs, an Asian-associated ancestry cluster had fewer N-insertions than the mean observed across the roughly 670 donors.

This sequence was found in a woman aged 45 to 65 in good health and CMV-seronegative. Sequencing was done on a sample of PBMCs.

CDR3 sequence (DNA): TGTGCCAGCATGTCCCTGCAGTACTTC. This encodes CASMSLQYF. J is TRBJ2-7 and V is TRBV5-8; D is undetermined. The CDR3 runs 9 residues. The germline V gene has CDR1 SGHTS and CDR2 YDEGEE. With 6 bases removed from V and 9 bases from J, the gap between germline ends came to 7 bases.